Given below is one TCR beta chain in context. What it binds is unknown. Time point denoted: cycle 4 day 1 (C4D1), after more than five weeks of nivolumab. All patients relapsed after autologous stem cell transplantation, and brentuximab vedotin exposure varied. J gave up 3 bases and V 0 bases, and 2 bases lay outside the gene matches. Germline-derived CDR1 and CDR2 are LGHNA and YSLEER. The CDR3 has 15 residues. The sample originates from a study of PD-1 blockade in classical Hodgkin lymphoma. The data were produced by immunoSEQ multiplex PCR, yet TCRdb's version contains in-frame clones alone and is incomplete. The sample contains almost 95,000 clones, 83% of which appear only once. Study observations and caveats: Complete responders entered with baseline diversity on par with newly diagnosed patients, the results showed.

The receptor comes from a human donor with classical Hodgkin lymphoma. The sample consisted of peripheral blood mononuclear cells (PBMCs), taken before the fourth cycle of nivolumab. This chain links TRBV4-3 with TRBJ1-2, with TRBD1 identical over 9 bases. CDR3 residues: CASSQEGTGYYGYTF. The CDR3 DNA follows: TGCGCCAGCAGCCAAGAGGGGACAGGGTACTATGGCTACACCTTC.